One T cell receptor beta chain is described in this entry. This sample is part of a study of blood T cell repertoires in COVID-19. The overall study: Specimens from acute and convalescent COVID-19 originated in the United States, Italy and Spain. Sources were T cells, B-cell-depleted T cells, or PBMCs; the material itself was cDNA or gDNA.

Authors' methods: Using reference gene primer amplification, nucleated cell counts were estimated. The data were produced by immunoSEQ multiplex PCR, yet TCRdb's version contains in-frame clones alone and is incomplete. V, J and clone size derive from that table, while D and trimming were established from the DNA sequence. The sample carries some 200,000 clones, more than 75% recorded once. Sequencing was performed on peripheral blood. The TCR comes from a man between 65 and 80 years old with acute or convalescent COVID-19.

The CDR3, as DNA: TGCAGCGTTGCCCTATCGGGCACAGATACGCAGTATTTT. Translation: CSVALSGTDTQYF. The chain has TRBV29-1 and TRBJ2-3; D gene ambiguous. Germline V gene sequence: CDR1 SQVTM, CDR2 ANQGSEA. V shed 4 bases and J shed 1 base, with 9 bases lying between them. This CDR3 is built from 13 residues.